Below, 29 T cell receptor beta chains from the same sample are listed, as sequenced in a study of T cell responses to AZD1222 COVID-19 vaccine. TCRdb's table, derived via immunoSEQ multiplex PCR, lists solely in-frame clones and lacks some. Among 100,000 to 140,000 clones, around 90% were seen once, and the ten largest hold less than 6%. The sequences come from peripheral blood, collected 28 days after the second AZD1222 dose. Receptor source: an adult who received the AZD1222 COVID-19 vaccine.

The genes are TRBV4-3 and TRBJ2-7; tentatively, D is TRBD1 (5 bases). The CDR3 runs to 15 residues. The germline V gene encodes CDR1 LGHNA and CDR2 YSLEER. Trimming left V 0 bases short and J 2 bases short, with 11 bases between. The CDR3: CASSQDQGFTYEQYF. The CDR3 nucleotides read TGCGCCAGCAGCCAAGATCAGGGCTTCACCTACGAGCAGTACTTC.

The V call is TRBV4-2, the J call TRBJ1-1, with 8 bases that match TRBD1. Germline CDR1 is LGHNA and CDR2 is YNFKEQ. With V trimmed by 1 base and J by 4 bases, 2 bases remained unmatched. The CDR3 has 14 amino acids. DNA of the CDR3: TGTGCCAGCAGCCAAGGGCAGGGGGCCACTGAAGCTTTCTTT. This codes for CASSQGQGATEAFF.

V gene TRBV2 combines with J gene TRBJ2-3, with 11 bases identical to TRBD1. Losses at the gene ends were 5 bases for V and 5 bases for J; bases not matched to a gene: 12. CDR3 size: 17 residues. CDR1 and CDR2 (germline): SNHLY, FYNNEI. CDR3 nucleotides: TGTGCCAGCAGTAGGATGAGAACGGGACAGGGGGAAGATACGCAGTATTTT. Its protein is CASSRMRTGQGEDTQYF.

The chain's CDR3 is CASSTHRGSGYEQYF. CDR3 nucleotide sequence: TGTGCCAGCAGCACACACAGGGGCAGTGGCTACGAGCAGTACTTC. The rearrangement links TRBV11-2 to TRBJ2-7; 7 nucleotides align to TRBD1. The CDR3 runs 15 residues. V trimming: 5 bases; J trimming: 3 bases; junction bases outside the gene matches: 10. In germline, CDR1 is SGHAT, CDR2 FQNNGV.

CDR3 loop: CASGNREGNQPQHF. In nucleotides, the CDR3 is TGTGCCAGTGGCAACAGGGAGGGTAATCAGCCCCAGCATTTT. This chain links TRBV19 with TRBJ1-5, with D possibly being TRBD1 (6 bases). Germline loops: CDR1 LNHDA, CDR2 SQIVND (reference sequence). V lost 8 bases to trimming and J lost 4 bases, with 15 bases between them. The CDR3 runs 14 residues.

J is TRBJ1-1 and V is TRBV25-1; D gene unclear. The CDR3 loop spans 14 amino acids. V was trimmed by 8 bases and J by 10 bases, leaving 23 bases between them. CDR1 is MGHDK, CDR2 SYGVNS, per germline. The CDR3 coding sequence is TGTGCCAGCTCACCCAGCGATACTCCGGCAGGAGCTTTCTTT. Its protein product is CASSPSDTPAGAFF.

A single count supports this clone. The chain is built from TRBV6-6 and TRBJ2-7; TRBD1 aligns across 9 bases. The CDR3 covers 14 residues. Unmatched junction bases numbered 6, after V lost 6 bases and J lost 3 bases. Germline values: CDR1 MNHNY, CDR2 SVGAGI (reference sequence). CDR3 protein: CASRPGQGSYEQYF. In DNA, the CDR3 is TGTGCCAGCAGGCCGGGACAGGGAAGCTACGAGCAGTACTTC.

The J gene is TRBJ1-2, the V gene TRBV28, with D possibly matching TRBD1 (5 bases). The V end lost 2 bases, the J end lost 6 bases, and 16 bases lay between the germline ends. The CDR3 sequence is 15 residues long. The germline V gene encodes CDR1 MDHEN and CDR2 SYDVKM. This chain's CDR3 is CASSLSKAGSDGYTF. The CDR3 DNA is TGTGCCAGCAGTTTAAGTAAGGCAGGGTCGGATGGCTACACCTTC.

The rearrangement uses TRBV28 and TRBJ1-1, with D possibly TRBD1 on 5 matching bases. V was trimmed by 8 bases and J by 1 base, leaving 14 bases between them. CDR1 and CDR2 from the germline V gene are MDHEN and SYDVKM. CDR3 length: 14 amino acids. CDR3 in DNA: TGTGCCAGCGGGGGGTTTTCGGGGAACACTGAAGCTTTCTTT. It codes for CASGGFSGNTEAFF.

The chain links TRBV29-1 to TRBJ1-2, with 7 positions matching TRBD1. This CDR3 spans 14 amino acids. Trimming at V came to 2 bases and at J to 7 bases, leaving 10 bases not matched to a gene. The germline V gene has CDR1 SQVTM and CDR2 ANQGSEA. The CDR3 loop is CSVESGQGGSGYTF. CDR3 nucleotide sequence: TGCAGCGTTGAATCTGGGCAGGGGGGAAGTGGCTACACCTTC.

This chain joins TRBV5-6 and TRBJ1-3; tentatively, D is TRBD1 (5 bases). Trimming took 4 bases from V and 3 from J, leaving 20 bases between them. The CDR3 consists of 17 residues. In germline, CDR1 is SGHDT, CDR2 YYEEEE. CDR3 sequence reads: CASSPSVRDRHGNTIYF. In DNA, the CDR3 is TGTGCCAGCAGCCCCTCCGTCCGGGACCGACATGGAAACACCATATATTTT.

The rearrangement uses TRBV19 and TRBJ1-1, with D maybe TRBD1 (6 bases). The CDR3 sequence is 15 residues long. Germline values: CDR1 LNHDA, CDR2 SQIVND (reference sequence). Trimming stripped 7 bases from V and 5 bases from J, with 20 bases between. This chain's CDR3 is CASTPKWGLLTEAFF. DNA for the CDR3: TGTGCCAGTACCCCAAAATGGGGGCTTTTGACTGAAGCTTTCTTT.

The gene calls are TRBV11-2 and TRBJ1-4; TRBD1 agrees at 7 bases. CDR1 and CDR2 from the germline V gene are SGHAT and FQNNGV. The CDR3 totals 16 residues. Losses at the gene ends were 3 bases for V and 2 bases for J; bases not matched to a gene: 6. CDR3 in amino acids: CASSFPRQGTNEKLFF. The CDR3 coding sequence is TGTGCCAGCAGCTTCCCCCGACAGGGCACTAATGAAAAACTGTTTTTT.

This chain uses TRBV3-1 (or the pseudogene TRBV3-2) with TRBJ1-2; no reliable D call. The CDR3 has 13 residues. Germline values: CDR1 LGHDT, CDR2 YNNKEL (reference sequence). V lost 0 bases and J lost 2, with 4 bases in between. CDR3 residues: CASSQEGNYGYTF. The CDR3 DNA reads as TGTGCCAGCAGCCAAGAGGGGAACTATGGCTACACCTTC.

The chain uses TRBV19 and TRBJ1-2; a possible D gene is TRBD1 (5 bases). The CDR3 is 14 residues long. V was clipped by 3 bases and J by 5 bases, with 13 bases between them. Germline V gene lookup returns CDR1 LNHDA and CDR2 SQIVND (reference sequence). This CDR3 reads CASSMQGGPYGYTF. The CDR3 bases are TGTGCCAGTAGTATGCAGGGAGGGCCTTATGGCTACACCTTC.

In DNA form, the CDR3 reads TGTGCCAGCAGTGGGTGGACAGATACGCAGTATTTT. Translating gives CASSGWTDTQYF. This chain links TRBV2 with TRBJ2-3, with unresolved D. Germline loops: CDR1 SNHLY, CDR2 FYNNEI. V dropped 4 bases and J dropped 3 bases, with 5 bases sitting between them. The CDR3 totals 12 residues.

Turning to this clone: At one of its ends the junction is not consistent with the germline gene, which may arise from a read error. The chain employs TRBV6-2 or TRBV6-3 and TRBJ1-2; tentatively, D is TRBD1 (5 bases). This CDR3 is 11 amino acids long. CDR1 and CDR2 (germline): MNHEY, SVGEGT. This CDR3 reads CASSLAGRKSF. CDR3 bases: TGTGCCAGCAGTCTCGCGGGGCGGAAGAGCTTC.

The chain carries TRBV6-5 and TRBJ1-6, with 8 bases that match TRBD1. This CDR3 contains 15 residues. The J segment lost 7 bases and the V segment lost 5 bases, leaving 7 bases of the junction unmatched. Germline V gene data show CDR1 as MNHEY and CDR2 as SVGAGI. CDR3 in amino acids: CASSRGQGTNSPLHF. The CDR3 region has the DNA TGTGCCAGCAGTCGCGGACAGGGAACCAATTCACCCCTCCACTTT.

The chain carries TRBV28 and TRBJ2-2, with TRBD1 identical over 8 bases. The CDR3 runs to 16 residues. Losses at the gene ends were 4 bases for V and 7 bases for J; bases not matched to a gene: 11. The V gene's germline CDR1 is MDHEN and CDR2 SYDVKM. The CDR3 spells CASSSLGQGAIGELFF. The DNA for the CDR3 is TGTGCCAGCAGTTCGTTGGGGCAGGGGGCGATCGGGGAGCTGTTTTTT.

The chain uses TRBV5-6 and TRBJ2-1; a possible D gene is TRBD1 (6 bases). CDR3 size: 15 residues. Germline CDR1 SGHDT, CDR2 YYEEEE. The germline V and J ends were trimmed by 6 bases and 5 bases, with 18 bases remaining between them. CDR3 DNA: TGTGCCAGCACCCGTCAGGGGACCGAAAACAATGAGCAGTTCTTC. It yields the protein CASTRQGTENNEQFF.

The chain employs TRBV4-1 and TRBJ2-1; 13 nucleotides align to TRBD2. CDR3 length: 15 residues. V trimming: 4 bases; J trimming: 9 bases; junction bases outside the gene matches: 6. Looked up from germline, CDR1 is MGHRA and CDR2 is YSYEKL. The CDR3 loop is CASSRTSGGVFEQFF. CDR3 nucleotide sequence: TGCGCCAGCAGCCGCACTAGCGGGGGGGTATTTGAGCAGTTCTTC.

V is TRBV5-1 and J is TRBJ2-1, with 9 positions matching TRBD2. V was clipped by 0 bases and J by 5 bases; unmatched bases: 3. The CDR3 loop spans 15 amino acids. Germline loops: CDR1 SGHRS, CDR2 YFSETQ. The CDR3 bases are TGCGCCAGCAGCTTGGAAGCGGGGGGACACAATGAGCAGTTCTTC. This translates into CASSLEAGGHNEQFF.

This clone was detected once. The V and J genes are TRBV24-1 and TRBJ2-5; the match to TRBD2 covers 7 bases. Germline assignment: CDR1 KGHDR and CDR2 SFDVKD. The CDR3 length is 17 residues. J was trimmed by 1 base and V by 3 bases; bases with no gene match: 10. Written as DNA, the CDR3 is TGTGCCACCAGTGATCCCCGATTAGGGGAGGGCCAAGAGACCCAGTACTTC. Translated, it gives CATSDPRLGEGQETQYF.

The CDR3 region is CAWSVGFRGNSPLHF. CDR3 bases: TGTGCCTGGAGTGTAGGTTTCAGGGGGAATTCACCCCTCCACTTT. This chain joins TRBV30 and TRBJ1-6; 7 bases are a match to TRBD1. The CDR3 is made up of 15 amino acids. The V gene end was trimmed by 0 bases and the J gene end by 7 bases; junction bases not matched to a gene: 6. Looked up from germline, CDR1 is GTSNPN and CDR2 is SVGIG (reference sequence).

The gene calls are TRBV27 and TRBJ2-5; D unresolved. This CDR3 region has 13 residues. V dropped 1 base and J dropped 0 bases, with 3 bases sitting between them. Germline-derived CDR1 and CDR2 are MNHEY and SMNVEV (reference sequence). This chain's CDR3 is CASSLYHQETQYF. In DNA, the CDR3 is TGTGCCAGCAGTTTATACCACCAAGAGACCCAGTACTTC.

The chain employs TRBV11-2 and TRBJ1-2; D not resolved. This CDR3 region has 15 residues. Trimming stripped 0 bases from V and 8 bases from J, with 16 bases between. The germline gives CDR1 SGHAT, CDR2 FQNNGV. The CDR3 loop reads CASSLDPRDPRGYTF. The CDR3 DNA reads TGTGCCAGCAGCTTAGATCCGAGGGATCCGAGAGGCTACACCTTC.

The rearrangement joins TRBV3-1 (or the pseudogene TRBV3-2) to TRBJ1-1, with D possibly being TRBD1 (5 bases). Germline CDR1 is LGHDT and CDR2 is YNNKEL (reference sequence). Trimming left V 4 bases short and J 2 bases short, with 11 bases between. The CDR3 sequence is 14 residues long. CDR3 in DNA: TGTGCCAGCAGCCCCCTCGACAGAAACACTGAAGCTTTCTTT. Protein product: CASSPLDRNTEAFF.

The chain recombines TRBV6-5 with TRBJ1-3; D gene unclear. The germline gives CDR1 MNHEY, CDR2 SVGAGI. The CDR3 is 15 residues long. Trimming shortened V by 5 bases and J by 1 base, and 12 bases separated the two germline ends. CDR3 sequence: CASSRDRVSGNTIYF. CDR3 DNA: TGTGCCAGCAGTCGCGACCGGGTGTCTGGAAACACCATATATTTT.

The V and J genes are TRBV7-8 and TRBJ1-5, with 11 positions matching TRBD1. CDR3 length: 15 amino acids. Germline-derived CDR1 and CDR2 are SGHVS and FQNEAQ. V lost 8 bases and J lost 1; bases outside the gene matches: 4. The CDR3 sequence: CASRGDRGSNQPQHF. CDR3 DNA: TGTGCCAGCCGAGGGGACAGGGGGAGCAATCAGCCCCAGCATTTT.